This T cell receptor beta chain was profiled in a study of T cell repertoires in cytomegalovirus infection. Whole-study context: The authors relied on CMV epitopes, both recently identified HLA-C-restricted and well-studied HLA-B-restricted. Public TCR beta signatures marked donors with CMV infection and the matching HLA. Study-wide results and caveats: Identification of carriers of CMV plus the relevant HLA was achieved through cumulative public TCR beta family frequency.

V lost 0 bases and J 0 bases, leaving 2 bases between the germline ends. The germline gives CDR1 MRHNA, CDR2 SNTAGT. The CDR3 consists of 13 residues. TCRdb processed the reads anew with MiXCR; each CDR3 protein has one entry. Of about half a million distinct CDR3 sequences in the sample, around 35% were seen once. About this clonotype: Its antigen is currently unknown. Just one base apart from a much larger clone, this may be a read error.

Sequencing used cultured PBMCs, obtained from culture after CMV antigen stimulation. The receptor was isolated from a human donor in good health (CMV status not recorded). Some clones in this sample may be carry-over from other donors' samples. V is TRBV6-4 and J is TRBJ1-1; the D is unclear. Here the CDR3 reads CASSDSLNTEAFF. In DNA form, the CDR3 reads TGTGCCAGCAGTGACTCTTTGAACACTGAAGCTTTCTTT.